This TCR beta chain emerged from a study of blood T cells in healthy people across ages. Study observations and caveats: Possibly, changes in expanded clonotypes were confounded because donor CMV status was unknown.

This clonotype was found a few times. No antigen is known for it. CDR1 SGHRS and CDR2 YFSETQ come from the germline V gene. CDR3 size: 16 residues. Losses at the gene ends were 4 bases for V and 1 base for J; bases not matched to a gene: 8. Together with a sample-barcoded 5' primer, a J-beta primer mix was included in a second PCR lasting 7 to 11 cycles. TCRdb reprocessed the 5' RACE reads with MiXCR, giving one entry per CDR3 protein. The sample records around 1.7 million distinct CDR3 sequences, roughly 27% being singletons. Per individual sample, total RNA of at least 6 micrograms was extracted. Sequenced: blood. The receptor was isolated from a woman in her 30s in good health. V and J are TRBV5-1 and TRBJ2-3; the match to TRBD2 covers 8 bases. The chain's CDR3 is CASSPGLRGGTDTQYF. The CDR3 DNA reads TGCGCCAGCAGCCCAGGGTTGCGGGGGGGCACAGATACGCAGTATTTT.